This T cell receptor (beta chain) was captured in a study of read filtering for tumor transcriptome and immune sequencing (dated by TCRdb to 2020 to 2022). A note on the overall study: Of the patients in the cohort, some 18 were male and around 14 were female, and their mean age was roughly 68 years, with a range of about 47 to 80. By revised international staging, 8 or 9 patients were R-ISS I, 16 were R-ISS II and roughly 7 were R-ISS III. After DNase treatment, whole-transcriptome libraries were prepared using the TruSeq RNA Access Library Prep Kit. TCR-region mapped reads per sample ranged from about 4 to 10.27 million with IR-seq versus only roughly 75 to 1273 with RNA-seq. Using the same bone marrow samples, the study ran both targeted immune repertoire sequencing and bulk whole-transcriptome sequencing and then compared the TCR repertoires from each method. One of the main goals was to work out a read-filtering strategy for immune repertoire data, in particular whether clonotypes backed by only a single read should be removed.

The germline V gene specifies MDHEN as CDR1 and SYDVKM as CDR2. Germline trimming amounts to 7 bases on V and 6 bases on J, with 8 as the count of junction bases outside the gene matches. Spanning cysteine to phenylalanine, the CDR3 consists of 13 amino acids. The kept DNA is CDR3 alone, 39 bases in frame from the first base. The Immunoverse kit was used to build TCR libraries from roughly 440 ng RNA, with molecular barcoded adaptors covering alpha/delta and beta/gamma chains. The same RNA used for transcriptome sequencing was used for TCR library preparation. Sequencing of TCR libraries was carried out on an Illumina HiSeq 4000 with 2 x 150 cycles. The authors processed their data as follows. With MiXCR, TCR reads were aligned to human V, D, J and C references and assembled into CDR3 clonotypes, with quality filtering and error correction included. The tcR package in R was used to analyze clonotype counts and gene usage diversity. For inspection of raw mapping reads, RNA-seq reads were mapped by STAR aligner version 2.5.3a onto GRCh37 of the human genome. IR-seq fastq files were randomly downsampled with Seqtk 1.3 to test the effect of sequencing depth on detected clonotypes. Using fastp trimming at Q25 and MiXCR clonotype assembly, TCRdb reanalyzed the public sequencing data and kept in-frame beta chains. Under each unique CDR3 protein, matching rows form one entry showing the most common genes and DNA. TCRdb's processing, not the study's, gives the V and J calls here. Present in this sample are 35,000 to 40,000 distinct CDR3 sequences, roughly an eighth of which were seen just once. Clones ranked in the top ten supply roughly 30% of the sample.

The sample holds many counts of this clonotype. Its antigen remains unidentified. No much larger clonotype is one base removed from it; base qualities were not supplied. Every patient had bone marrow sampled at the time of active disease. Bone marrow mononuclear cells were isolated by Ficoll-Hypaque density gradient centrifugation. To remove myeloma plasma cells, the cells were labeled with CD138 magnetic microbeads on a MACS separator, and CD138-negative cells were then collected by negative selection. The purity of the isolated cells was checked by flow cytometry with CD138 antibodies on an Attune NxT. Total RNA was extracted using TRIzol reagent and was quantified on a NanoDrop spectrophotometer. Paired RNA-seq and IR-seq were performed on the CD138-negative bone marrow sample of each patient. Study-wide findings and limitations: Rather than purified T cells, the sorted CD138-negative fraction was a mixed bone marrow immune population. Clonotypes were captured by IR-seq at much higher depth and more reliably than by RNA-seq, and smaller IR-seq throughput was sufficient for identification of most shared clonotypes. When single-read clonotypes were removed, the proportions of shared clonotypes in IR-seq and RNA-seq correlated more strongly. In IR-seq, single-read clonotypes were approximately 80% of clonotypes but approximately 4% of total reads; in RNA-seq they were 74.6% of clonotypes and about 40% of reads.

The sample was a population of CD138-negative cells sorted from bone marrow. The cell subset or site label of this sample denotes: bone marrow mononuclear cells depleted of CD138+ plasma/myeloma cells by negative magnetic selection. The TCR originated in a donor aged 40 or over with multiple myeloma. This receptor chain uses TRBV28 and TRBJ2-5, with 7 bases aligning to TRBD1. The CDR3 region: CASTHPGGKTQYF. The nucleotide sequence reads TGTGCCAGCACCCACCCAGGGGGAAAGACCCAGTACTTC.